This is a list of T cell receptor beta chains from one sample in a study of identical twins. Each CDR3 protein gets one entry after TCRdb re-called the 5' RACE reads with MiXCR. The sample has nearly 900,000 distinct CDR3 sequences; more than 9% are singletons. These same records also appear under a second study, on yellow fever vaccine responses in identical twins.

The sample was PBMCs. Receptors originate from a young woman in good health. The CDR3 runs from the conserved cysteine through the conserved F or W. A D gene is named only where the DNA matches it firmly. Clone size is not always given. Where it is, it says once, few, many or a class for expanded clones.

TRBD2,TRBV7-9,-,TRBJ2-7,CASSFTLAGARYEQYF,TGTGCCAGCAGCTTTACGCTAGCGGGAGCGCGGTACGAGCAGTACTTC
-,TRBV20-1,few,TRBJ2-7,CCARDRQGISSYEQYF,TGCTGTGCTAGAGATCGGCAGGGAATTTCCTCCTACGAGCAGTACTTC
-,TRBV20-1,-,TRBJ2-1,CSASRGLPVNEQFF,TGCAGTGCCAGTCGGGGACTGCCTGTCAATGAGCAGTTCTTC
-,TRBV12-3/TRBV12-4,few,TRBJ2-4,CASSFKGRNIQYF,TGTGCCAGCAGTTTCAAGGGCCGAAACATTCAGTACTTC
TRBD2,TRBV24-1,-,TRBJ2-7,CATSDFSAGRAQQYF,TGTGCCACCAGTGATTTTTCGGCAGGGAGGGCCCAGCAGTACTTC
-,TRBV6-5,-,TRBJ2-3,CASSFQGDTQYF,TGTGCCAGCAGTTTCCAGGGGGATACGCAGTATTTT
-,TRBV12-3/TRBV12-4,few,TRBJ2-2,CASRITGELFF,TGTGCCAGCAGGATCACCGGGGAGCTGTTTTTT
TRBD1,TRBV12-3/TRBV12-4,-,TRBJ1-2,CASSLFKDRVFSTF,TGTGCCAGCAGTTTATTCAAGGACAGGGTATTCTCCACCTTC
-,TRBV5-1,few,TRBJ2-7,CASSKESSYEQYF,TGCGCCAGCAGTAAGGAAAGCTCCTACGAGCAGTACTTC
-,TRBV4-2,-,TRBJ1-2,CASSQGVLMEGYTF,TGTGCCAGCAGCCAAGGGGTGTTGATGGAGGGCTACACCTTC
-,TRBV10-2,many,TRBJ2-7,CASTGSYEQYF,TGCGCCAGTACGGGTTCCTACGAGCAGTACTTC
-,TRBV10-3,few,TRBJ1-1,CAISENGGNTEAFF,TGTGCCATCAGTGAGAACGGGGGAAACACTGAAGCTTTCTTT
-,TRBV6-5,few,TRBJ1-5,CASSYRETNQPQHF,TGTGCCAGCAGCTATAGGGAGACAAATCAGCCCCAGCATTTT
-,TRBV18,few,TRBJ2-2,CASSPPVARTGELFF,TGTGCCAGCTCACCACCCGTGGCTAGGACCGGGGAGCTGTTTTTT
-,TRBV5-1,many,TRBJ2-7,CASSKEGGYEQYF,TGCGCCAGCAGCAAGGAAGGGGGTTACGAGCAGTACTTC
TRBD2,TRBV27,-,TRBJ2-1,CASSLLSPSGPYNEQFF,TGTGCCAGCAGTTTATTAAGCCCTAGCGGACCCTACAATGAGCAGTTCTTC
TRBD2,TRBV6-1,few,TRBJ2-5,CASSDDGRATETQYF,TGTGCCAGCAGTGACGACGGGAGGGCCACCGAGACCCAGTACTTC
TRBD2,TRBV6-1,-,TRBJ2-1,CASTRGGGNEQFF,TGTGCCAGCACCCGGGGGGGGGGCAATGAGCAGTTCTTC
TRBD1,TRBV29-1,-,TRBJ1-2,CSLTGTDDGYTF,TGCAGCCTGACCGGGACAGATGATGGCTACACCTTC
TRBD2,TRBV15,many,TRBJ2-3,CATSRPPAGGGADTQYF,TGTGCCACCAGCAGACCCCCGGCGGGGGGGGGCGCAGATACGCAGTATTTT
TRBD2,TRBV20-1,-,TRBJ2-3,CSASPPAGGITDTQYF,TGCAGTGCTAGTCCCCCAGCGGGGGGAATCACAGATACGCAGTATTTT
-,TRBV10-3,few,TRBJ1-2,CAISLEGEPAMDYTF,TGTGCCATCAGCCTAGAAGGGGAGCCTGCTATGGACTACACCTTC
TRBD2,TRBV12-3/TRBV12-4,many,TRBJ2-1,CASRGAVGTTNNEQFF,TGTGCCAGCAGGGGAGCTGTCGGGACTACCAACAATGAGCAGTTCTTC
TRBD2,TRBV4-2,-,TRBJ2-5,CASSDATSDGETQYF,TGTGCCAGCAGCGACGCGACTAGCGATGGGGAGACCCAGTACTTC
TRBD1,TRBV5-1,-,TRBJ1-2,CASSKTGENGYTF,TGCGCCAGCAGCAAGACAGGGGAAAATGGCTACACCTTC
-,TRBV27,many,TRBJ1-4,CASSLFSGEKLFF,TGTGCCAGCAGTTTATTTTCCGGCGAAAAACTGTTTTTT
-,TRBV7-9,few,TRBJ2-7,CASSPPGGGSTSF,TGTGCCAGCAGTCCCCCCGGGGGCGGGAGTACCTCCTTC
TRBD2,TRBV3-1,few,TRBJ2-1,CASSQGGTSREEQFF,TGTGCCAGCAGCCAAGGAGGGACTAGCCGAGAGGAGCAGTTCTTC
-,TRBV20-1,-,TRBJ2-7,CSAIYFGGTNDEQYF,TGCAGTGCTATCTATTTTGGGGGGACAAACGACGAGCAGTACTTC
TRBD2,TRBV5-1,few,TRBJ2-5,CATLHGLAGGRRETQYF,TGCGCCACCTTGCATGGACTAGCGGGAGGGCGAAGAGAGACCCAGTACTTC
-,TRBV9,few,TRBJ2-3,CASSVGSGRYQTTDTQYF,TGTGCCAGCAGCGTAGGGAGTGGGCGGTATCAGACCACAGATACGCAGTATTTT
-,TRBV24-1,-,TRBJ1-2,CATSGTGYGYTF,TGTGCCACCAGTGGCACGGGCTATGGCTACACCTTC
-,TRBV3-1,-,TRBJ1-6,CASSQRTDSSYNSPLHF,TGTGCCAGCAGCCAACGGACAGATAGCTCCTATAATTCACCCCTCCACTTT
TRBD1,TRBV11-2,many,TRBJ1-2,CASSPRQGRGYTF,TGTGCCAGCAGCCCCCGACAGGGGCGGGGCTACACCTTC
-,TRBV20-1,-,TRBJ2-5,CSARDRWEPGSEETQYF,TGCAGTGCTAGAGATAGGTGGGAACCAGGGTCGGAAGAGACCCAGTACTTC
-,TRBV11-2,-,TRBJ2-5,CASSSGSIRETQYF,TGTGCCAGCAGCTCGGGCTCCATACGGGAGACCCAGTACTTC
TRBD1,TRBV20-1,many,TRBJ1-3,CSARGDRGQNTIYF,TGCAGTGCTAGAGGCGACAGGGGGCAAAACACCATATATTTT
TRBD2,TRBV11-2,-,TRBJ2-2,CASSPPGLAGGELFF,TGTGCCAGCAGCCCTCCCGGGCTAGCGGGCGGGGAGCTGTTTTTT
-,TRBV14,-,TRBJ2-1,CASSHAFVALARTYNEQFF,TGTGCCAGCAGCCACGCGTTCGTTGCCCTAGCGAGGACCTACAATGAGCAGTTCTTC
-,TRBV6-1,-,TRBJ2-7,CASSVQTGSYEQYF,TGTGCCAGCAGTGTCCAGACAGGTTCCTACGAGCAGTACTTC
TRBD2,TRBV7-9,few,TRBJ2-1,CASELAVYDEQFF,TGTGCCAGCGAGCTAGCGGTGTACGATGAGCAGTTCTTC
-,TRBV12-3/TRBV12-4,few,TRBJ2-5,CASSFNSVGETQYF,TGTGCCAGCAGTTTTAACAGTGTCGGAGAGACCCAGTACTTC
TRBD2,TRBV4-1,many,TRBJ2-3,CASSQGGRLAGFADTQYF,TGCGCCAGCAGCCAAGGGGGCCGTCTAGCGGGATTCGCAGATACGCAGTATTTT
-,TRBV15,few,TRBJ2-5,CATSRDGEGTETQYF,TGTGCCACCAGCAGAGATGGAGAGGGGACGGAGACCCAGTACTTC
TRBD1,TRBV7-9,-,TRBJ2-5,CASSPNRGHKETQYF,TGTGCCAGCTCACCTAACAGGGGCCACAAAGAGACCCAGTACTTC
-,TRBV5-4,-,TRBJ2-7,CASSRGRIEQYF,TGTGCCAGCAGCCGGGGGCGAATCGAGCAGTACTTC
-,TRBV6-1,few,TRBJ1-3,CATSWGSGNTIYF,TGTGCCACCAGCTGGGGTTCTGGAAACACCATATATTTT
-,TRBV20-1,-,TRBJ1-5,CSASRADNQPQHF,TGCAGTGCTAGTCGAGCCGACAATCAGCCCCAGCATTTT
-,TRBV10-3,few,TRBJ2-2,CAISGEGLNTGELFF,TGTGCCATCAGCGGTGAGGGACTGAACACCGGGGAGCTGTTTTTT
-,TRBV11-2,-,TRBJ2-1,CASSSDTYNEQFF,TGTGCCAGCAGCTCGGACACCTACAATGAGCAGTTCTTC
-,TRBV9,few,TRBJ2-3,CASNPEGGTSTDTQYF,TGTGCCAGCAATCCAGAAGGGGGGACTAGCACAGATACGCAGTATTTT
-,TRBV10-3,-,TRBJ2-3,CAISESKGVDTQYF,TGTGCCATCAGTGAGTCGAAGGGCGTAGATACGCAGTATTTT
-,TRBV12-3/TRBV12-4,many,TRBJ2-1,CASSPRRSSYNEQFF,TGTGCCAGCAGTCCACGACGGAGCTCCTACAATGAGCAGTTCTTC
-,TRBV2,-,TRBJ2-7,CASSEAARYEQYF,TGTGCCAGCAGTGAAGCCGCCAGATACGAGCAGTACTTC